The 15 T cell receptor beta chains listed next were all sequenced from one sample in a study of cytomegalovirus exposure and HLA in healthy donors. Repertoires were generated with immunoSEQ multiplex PCR, while TCRdb's copy carries only in-frame clones and drops some. The table lists about 330,000 clones, roughly 88% of them singletons. The sample was PBMCs. These receptors all stem from a woman between 18 and 30 years old in good health and CMV-seronegative.

The DNA for the CDR3 is TGTGCCAGCAGCTTGGGTGACAGAGACACCGGGGAGCTGTTTTTT. Its protein is CASSLGDRDTGELFF. The rearrangement joins TRBV5-4 to TRBJ2-2; weak D call: TRBD1 (5 bases). This CDR3 has 15 residues. CDR1 SGHNT and CDR2 YYREEE come from the germline V gene (reference sequence). V gave up 0 bases and J gave up 3 bases, with 9 bases separating them.

This clone was found many times. The chain combines TRBV5-1 with TRBJ2-3; no reliable D call. V was shortened by 2 bases and J by 2 bases, with 15 bases between the two germline ends. CDR1 and CDR2 (germline): SGHRS, YFSETQ. This CDR3 is 16 amino acids long. CDR3 DNA sequence: TGCGCCAGCAGCTTCCAGGCGAGCACGAACACAGATACGCAGTATTTT. It is translated as CASSFQASTNTDTQYF.

V and J are TRBV4-1 and TRBJ1-5; D may be TRBD1 (5 bases). Trimming pared 0 bases from V and 3 bases from J, leaving 9 bases between. This CDR3 comprises 15 residues. Looked up from germline, CDR1 is MGHRA and CDR2 is YSYEKL. The CDR3 DNA reads TGCGCCAGCAGCCAAGAAGACAGCAACAATCAGCCCCAGCATTTT. It specifies CASSQEDSNNQPQHF.

The J gene is TRBJ2-1, the V gene TRBV2; D is possibly TRBD2 (6 bases). The CDR3 has 13 amino acids. Trimming took off 11 bases at V and 1 base at J, with 12 bases between the two ends. Germline V gene lookup returns CDR1 SNHLY and CDR2 FYNNEI. The CDR3: CAGRDSSYNEQFF. The CDR3 bases are TGTGCCGGACGGGACTCTTCCTACAATGAGCAGTTCTTC.

The CDR3 sequence is CASSLRPGVGTGELFF. CDR3 nucleotides: TGTGCCAGCAGCTTGCGCCCTGGAGTAGGCACCGGGGAGCTGTTTTTT. The rearrangement uses TRBV7-6 and TRBJ2-2; D not resolved. Looked up from germline, CDR1 is SGHVS and CDR2 is FNYEAQ. The V and J ends lost 3 bases and 4 bases respectively, with 15 bases between them. The CDR3 is made up of 16 amino acids.

The chain uses TRBV6-6 and TRBJ2-7, with a tentative D call TRBD2 (5 bases). V was shortened by 0 bases and J by 3 bases, with 12 bases between the two germline ends. In germline, CDR1 is MNHNY, CDR2 SVGAGI (reference sequence). The CDR3 covers 15 residues. The CDR3 nucleotides read TGTGCCAGCAGTTACTCGACTGGGGAGCTCTACGAGCAGTACTTC. The encoded protein is CASSYSTGELYEQYF.

This chain connects TRBV10-2 to TRBJ2-7, with D perhaps matching TRBD1 (6 bases). The V gene lost 10 bases and the J gene lost 9 bases, with 13 bases spanning the gap. The V gene's germline CDR1 is WSHSY and CDR2 SAAADI. The CDR3 contains 10 residues. In DNA form, the CDR3 reads TGCGCCACCAGGGACACGGGGCAGTACTTC. Protein product: CATRDTGQYF.

The chain employs TRBV5-4 and TRBJ2-7; the D gene is possibly TRBD1 (6 bases). Germline V gene sequence: CDR1 SGHNT, CDR2 YYREEE (reference sequence). V dropped 3 bases and J dropped 2 bases, with 15 bases sitting between them. The CDR3 runs to 15 residues. CDR3 loop: CASSYKDRGTYEQYF. As DNA, the CDR3 is TGTGCCAGCAGCTATAAGGACAGAGGGACCTACGAGCAGTACTTC.

This clone has a single count. J is TRBJ2-7 and V is TRBV2, with a tentative D call TRBD1 (6 bases). V dropped 6 bases and J dropped 0 bases, with 12 bases sitting between them. The germline V gene encodes CDR1 SNHLY and CDR2 FYNNEI. The CDR3 is made up of 14 amino acids. CDR3 sequence: CASRAQGPSYEQYF. Here the CDR3 DNA reads TGTGCCAGCAGGGCCCAGGGGCCCTCCTACGAGCAGTACTTC.

This sequence joins TRBV27 and TRBJ2-1; D gene unclear. Germline V CDR1 and CDR2: MNHEY, SMNVEV (reference sequence). This CDR3 region has 16 residues. V dropped 0 bases and J dropped 8 bases, with 17 bases sitting between them. CDR3 coding DNA: TGTGCCAGCAGTTTATCCCGCATACCCTCACGCGATGAGCAGTTCTTC. Translating it yields CASSLSRIPSRDEQFF.

The sample holds a few counts of this clone. This chain links TRBV6-5 with TRBJ2-7; 7 bases fit TRBD2. The germline V gene has CDR1 MNHEY and CDR2 SVGAGI. Trimming at V came to 6 bases and at J to 3 bases, leaving 2 bases not matched to a gene. This CDR3 region has 12 residues. This chain's CDR3 is CASRRGIYEQYF. The CDR3 nucleotides read TGTGCCAGCAGGCGGGGGATCTACGAGCAGTACTTC.

The V call is TRBV6-1, the J call TRBJ2-1; 8 bases line up with TRBD2. The CDR3 has 15 amino acids. The V gene's germline CDR1 is MNHNS and CDR2 SASEGT. V lost 5 bases to trimming and J lost 7 bases; unmatched junction nucleotides: 10. In DNA, the CDR3 is TGTGCCAGCAGTCCCCGAGCGGGAGAGGGGAATGAGCAGTTCTTC. Protein product: CASSPRAGEGNEQFF.

The rearrangement joins TRBV27 to TRBJ2-2; 14 bases match TRBD2. There are 16 residues in the CDR3. V gave up 6 bases and J gave up 4 bases; unmatched junction bases: 4. Germline CDR1 is MNHEY and CDR2 is SMNVEV (reference sequence). CDR3 nucleotide sequence: TGTGCCAGCAGGGGACTAGCGGGAGTTGGCACCGGGGAGCTGTTTTTT. Its protein is CASRGLAGVGTGELFF.

The chain uses TRBV4-1 and TRBJ2-7; 10 nucleotides agree with TRBD1. This CDR3 is 15 amino acids long. V shed 4 bases, J shed 3 bases, and the junction held 6 bases outside the gene matches. In germline, CDR1 is MGHRA, CDR2 YSYEKL. CDR3 loop: CASSPSTGGGYEQYF. The CDR3 bases are TGCGCCAGCAGCCCCTCGACAGGGGGCGGCTACGAGCAGTACTTC.

This clone was seen just once. This sequence joins TRBV28 and TRBJ1-5; D might be TRBD1 (6 bases). V shed 4 bases and J shed 2 bases, with 15 bases lying between them. Germline CDR1 MDHEN, CDR2 SYDVKM. The CDR3 covers 16 residues. CDR3 residues: CASSSPTGWRNQPQHF. The CDR3 DNA reads TGTGCCAGCAGTTCCCCGACAGGATGGCGCAATCAGCCCCAGCATTTT.